These T cell receptor beta chains were read from a single sample in a study of beta chain features in type 1 diabetes. TCRdb's table, derived via immunoSEQ multiplex PCR, lists solely in-frame clones and lacks some. This sample yields 150,000 to 170,000 clones, of which 10% are seen a single time; approximately 0.5% belongs to the top ten. The sample consisted of central memory CD4+ T cells from blood. The receptors originated from a man younger than 45 with type 1 diabetes. CDR3s include the opening cysteine and the closing phenylalanine or tryptophan. Fields, in order: CDR3 length, clone size, V gene, J gene, D gene, CDR3 protein, CDR3 DNA. D genes are given only for firm matches. Some rows mark clone size as missing; the rest say once, few, many or name a class of expanded clone.

cdr3_length: 13; clone_size: -; v_call: TRBV28; j_call: TRBJ2-1; d_call: -; cdr3_aa: CASSTGLGGEQFF; cdr3_nt: TGTGCCAGCAGCACTGGACTAGGGGGTGAGCAGTTCTTC
cdr3_length: 18; clone_size: -; v_call: TRBV7-9; j_call: TRBJ2-3; d_call: -; cdr3_aa: CASSLGLRAGLPTDTQYF; cdr3_nt: TGTGCCAGCAGCTTAGGGCTGCGGGCGGGCTTACCTACAGATACGCAGTATTTT
cdr3_length: 17; clone_size: few; v_call: TRBV21-1; j_call: TRBJ2-1; d_call: -; cdr3_aa: CASSKAGELAGRNEQFF; cdr3_nt: TGTGCCAGCAGCAAAGCGGGGGAACTAGCGGGAAGAAATGAGCAGTTCTTC
cdr3_length: 13; clone_size: few; v_call: TRBV15; j_call: TRBJ2-1; d_call: -; cdr3_aa: CATAIAEYNEQFF; cdr3_nt: TGTGCCACCGCCATAGCGGAATACAATGAGCAGTTCTTC
cdr3_length: 17; clone_size: once; v_call: TRBV14; j_call: TRBJ2-1; d_call: TRBD2; cdr3_aa: CASSHWTRVPIYNEQFF; cdr3_nt: TGTGCCAGCAGCCACTGGACTAGGGTTCCCATTTACAATGAGCAGTTCTTC
cdr3_length: 14; clone_size: -; v_call: TRBV7-6; j_call: TRBJ2-5; d_call: -; cdr3_aa: CASSLGAGFETQYF; cdr3_nt: TGTGCCAGCAGCTTAGGTGCAGGGTTCGAGACCCAGTACTTC
cdr3_length: 15; clone_size: few; v_call: TRBV11-1; j_call: TRBJ2-5; d_call: -; cdr3_aa: CASSQRTAGQETQYF; cdr3_nt: TGTGCCAGCAGCCAGCGGACGGCGGGTCAAGAGACCCAGTACTTC
cdr3_length: 13; clone_size: -; v_call: TRBV18; j_call: TRBJ2-3; d_call: TRBD1; cdr3_aa: CASSEGQADTQYF; cdr3_nt: TGTGCCAGCTCGGAGGGACAGGCAGATACGCAGTATTTT
cdr3_length: 11; clone_size: few; v_call: TRBV20-1; j_call: TRBJ2-5; d_call: -; cdr3_aa: CSAGVGETQYF; cdr3_nt: TGCAGTGCAGGAGTGGGTGAGACCCAGTACTTC
cdr3_length: 12; clone_size: -; v_call: TRBV2; j_call: TRBJ1-1; d_call: -; cdr3_aa: CASSSRQSEAFF; cdr3_nt: TGTGCCAGCAGCTCGAGACAGTCTGAAGCTTTCTTT
cdr3_length: 15; clone_size: few; v_call: TRBV4-3; j_call: TRBJ1-1; d_call: -; cdr3_aa: CASSQENDRWTEAFF; cdr3_nt: TGCGCCAGCAGCCAAGAAAACGATCGGTGGACTGAAGCTTTCTTT
cdr3_length: 14; clone_size: few; v_call: TRBV28; j_call: TRBJ2-7; d_call: -; cdr3_aa: CASSRQDLFYEQYF; cdr3_nt: TGTGCCAGCAGTCGACAGGACCTCTTCTACGAGCAGTACTTC
cdr3_length: 16; clone_size: few; v_call: TRBV5-1; j_call: TRBJ2-1; d_call: -; cdr3_aa: CASSLEGGKSYNEQFF; cdr3_nt: TGCGCCAGCAGCTTGGAGGGGGGGAAATCCTACAATGAGCAGTTCTTC
cdr3_length: 13; clone_size: -; v_call: TRBV18; j_call: TRBJ1-2; d_call: TRBD1; cdr3_aa: CASGQDPNYGYTF; cdr3_nt: TGTGCCAGTGGACAGGACCCGAACTATGGCTACACCTTC
cdr3_length: 14; clone_size: -; v_call: TRBV5-1; j_call: TRBJ2-7; d_call: -; cdr3_aa: CASSFGTARGEQYF; cdr3_nt: TGCGCCAGCAGCTTCGGCACGGCGCGGGGCGAGCAGTACTTC
cdr3_length: 16; clone_size: -; v_call: TRBV2; j_call: TRBJ1-3; d_call: TRBD1; cdr3_aa: CASRGTARLSGNTIYF; cdr3_nt: TGTGCCAGCAGAGGGACAGCGAGACTCTCTGGAAACACCATATATTTT
cdr3_length: 14; clone_size: many; v_call: TRBV30; j_call: TRBJ2-4; d_call: -; cdr3_aa: CAWSVVIGSNIQYF; cdr3_nt: TGTGCCTGGAGCGTGGTAATCGGGTCGAACATTCAGTACTTC
cdr3_length: 14; clone_size: few; v_call: TRBV6-5; j_call: TRBJ2-2; d_call: TRBD1; cdr3_aa: CASKTGAWSGELFF; cdr3_nt: TGTGCCAGCAAGACAGGGGCTTGGTCCGGGGAGCTGTTTTTT
cdr3_length: 14; clone_size: -; v_call: TRBV5-6; j_call: TRBJ2-1; d_call: -; cdr3_aa: CASSLVSTGNEQFF; cdr3_nt: TGTGCCAGCAGCTTGGTCTCCACGGGCAATGAGCAGTTCTTC
cdr3_length: 16; clone_size: few; v_call: TRBV7-8; j_call: TRBJ2-3; d_call: TRBD1; cdr3_aa: CASLKDRKTSTDTQYF; cdr3_nt: TGTGCCAGCTTGAAGGACAGGAAAACTAGCACAGATACGCAGTATTTT
cdr3_length: 16; clone_size: few; v_call: TRBV15; j_call: TRBJ2-4; d_call: -; cdr3_aa: CATSRDRETGENIQYF; cdr3_nt: TGTGCCACCAGCAGAGATCGTGAGACAGGTGAAAACATTCAGTACTTC
cdr3_length: 13; clone_size: -; v_call: TRBV28; j_call: TRBJ2-7; d_call: -; cdr3_aa: CASRLQGSYEQYF; cdr3_nt: TGTGCCAGCAGATTACAGGGATCCTACGAGCAGTACTTC
cdr3_length: 15; clone_size: few; v_call: TRBV5-6; j_call: TRBJ2-5; d_call: -; cdr3_aa: CASTDRRPSQETQYF; cdr3_nt: TGTGCCAGCACCGACAGGAGACCTTCGCAAGAGACCCAGTACTTC
cdr3_length: 14; clone_size: few; v_call: TRBV28; j_call: TRBJ1-1; d_call: -; cdr3_aa: CASSPPDMNTEAFF; cdr3_nt: TGTGCCAGCAGCCCCCCGGACATGAACACTGAAGCTTTCTTT
cdr3_length: 14; clone_size: few; v_call: TRBV15; j_call: TRBJ2-2; d_call: TRBD1; cdr3_aa: CATSSDRVGRELFF; cdr3_nt: TGTGCCACCAGCAGCGACAGGGTGGGGCGGGAGCTGTTTTTT
cdr3_length: 14; clone_size: -; v_call: TRBV6-5; j_call: TRBJ1-5; d_call: -; cdr3_aa: CASSSGTSYQPQHF; cdr3_nt: TGTGCCAGCAGTTCGGGGACAAGTTATCAGCCCCAGCATTTT
cdr3_length: 16; clone_size: few; v_call: TRBV10-3; j_call: TRBJ2-1; d_call: TRBD2; cdr3_aa: CATSVGGGRAHNEQFF; cdr3_nt: TGTGCCACGTCGGTTGGGGGCGGGAGGGCCCATAATGAGCAGTTCTTC
cdr3_length: 17; clone_size: -; v_call: TRBV2; j_call: TRBJ1-2; d_call: TRBD1; cdr3_aa: CASSWGTGWSIGTGYTF; cdr3_nt: TGTGCCAGCAGCTGGGGGACAGGCTGGTCGATCGGCACTGGCTACACCTTC
cdr3_length: 14; clone_size: -; v_call: TRBV14; j_call: TRBJ2-3; d_call: -; cdr3_aa: CASSLRVSTDTQYF; cdr3_nt: TGTGCCAGCAGCCTCCGGGTTAGCACAGATACGCAGTATTTT
cdr3_length: 13; clone_size: -; v_call: TRBV6-1; j_call: TRBJ2-1; d_call: TRBD2; cdr3_aa: CASDLAGDNEQFF; cdr3_nt: TGTGCCAGCGATCTAGCGGGAGACAATGAGCAGTTCTTC
cdr3_length: 17; clone_size: -; v_call: TRBV4-2; j_call: TRBJ1-1; d_call: -; cdr3_aa: CASSQQYGFGQGTEAFF; cdr3_nt: TGTGCCAGCAGCCAACAATATGGCTTTGGGCAGGGTACTGAAGCTTTCTTT
cdr3_length: 15; clone_size: few; v_call: TRBV4-2; j_call: TRBJ1-5; d_call: -; cdr3_aa: CASSLGLISNQPQHF; cdr3_nt: TGTGCCAGCAGTCTCGGACTGATTAGCAATCAGCCCCAGCATTTT
cdr3_length: 16; clone_size: -; v_call: TRBV7-2; j_call: TRBJ1-2; d_call: -; cdr3_aa: CASSPRTAGPNYGYTF; cdr3_nt: TGTGCCAGCAGCCCCCGGACCGCAGGGCCAAACTATGGCTACACCTTC
cdr3_length: 15; clone_size: -; v_call: TRBV15; j_call: TRBJ1-4; d_call: -; cdr3_aa: CATSRARQGYEKLFF; cdr3_nt: TGTGCCACCAGCAGAGCCCGTCAGGGTTATGAAAAACTGTTTTTT
cdr3_length: 17; clone_size: -; v_call: TRBV7-9; j_call: TRBJ2-3; d_call: TRBD2; cdr3_aa: CASSLVGAGGGTDTQYF; cdr3_nt: TGTGCCAGCAGCTTAGTCGGCGCGGGAGGGGGCACAGATACGCAGTATTTT
cdr3_length: 15; clone_size: -; v_call: TRBV11-1; j_call: TRBJ2-2; d_call: -; cdr3_aa: CASTPRLASTGELFF; cdr3_nt: TGTGCCAGCACCCCGAGGCTAGCGAGCACCGGGGAGCTGTTTTTT
cdr3_length: 14; clone_size: few; v_call: TRBV5-4; j_call: TRBJ2-5; d_call: -; cdr3_aa: CASSRGGVQETQYF; cdr3_nt: TGTGCCAGCAGCCGCGGAGGGGTCCAAGAGACCCAGTACTTC
cdr3_length: 12; clone_size: few; v_call: TRBV5-4; j_call: TRBJ2-2; d_call: -; cdr3_aa: CASSFDRGVLFF; cdr3_nt: TGTGCCAGCAGCTTTGACAGAGGAGTGCTGTTTTTT
cdr3_length: 18; clone_size: -; v_call: TRBV5-4; j_call: TRBJ2-7; d_call: -; cdr3_aa: CASSQSGTRYRLSYEQYF; cdr3_nt: TGTGCCAGCAGCCAGTCCGGGACACGGTACCGGCTCTCCTACGAGCAGTACTTC
cdr3_length: 16; clone_size: -; v_call: TRBV6-1; j_call: TRBJ2-7; d_call: TRBD2; cdr3_aa: CASSEARPGLSPKQYF; cdr3_nt: TGTGCCAGCAGTGAAGCGCGGCCGGGACTAAGCCCAAAGCAGTACTTC
cdr3_length: 11; clone_size: -; v_call: TRBV20-1; j_call: TRBJ1-1; d_call: -; cdr3_aa: CSALDYPEAFF; cdr3_nt: TGCAGTGCTTTAGACTATCCGGAAGCTTTCTTT
cdr3_length: 15; clone_size: -; v_call: TRBV5-1; j_call: TRBJ1-5; d_call: -; cdr3_aa: CASSLAGQTNQPQHF; cdr3_nt: TGCGCCAGCAGCTTGGCGGGACAAACCAATCAGCCCCAGCATTTT